Listed here are 19 T cell receptor beta chains from one sample, sequenced in a study of T cells in pancreatic ductal adenocarcinoma. Data came from immunoSEQ multiplex PCR; TCRdb stores just in-frame clones and leaves some out. Here the sample spans some 16,000 clones, roughly 86% being singletons. No neoadjuvant therapy was given to the selected pancreatic ductal adenocarcinoma patients before their surgery. The sequenced sample consisted of PBMCs. These receptors came from a human donor with pancreatic ductal adenocarcinoma.

The chain couples TRBV5-6 to TRBJ2-7; 10 bases map to TRBD1. CDR1 SGHDT and CDR2 YYEEEE come from the germline V gene. The CDR3 loop spans 14 amino acids. J gave up 4 bases and V 4 bases, and 5 bases lay outside the gene matches. The CDR3 DNA reads TGTGCCAGCAGCACGGGACAGGGGCTTTACGAGCAGTACTTC. It translates to CASSTGQGLYEQYF.

The chain has TRBV9 and TRBJ2-7; 7 positions match TRBD2. V gave up 3 bases and J gave up 5 bases; unmatched junction bases: 11. This CDR3 contains 15 residues. The germline CDR1 and CDR2 sequences are SGDLS and YYNGEE. The chain's CDR3 is CASSEVASGLDEQYF. The CDR3 DNA reads as TGTGCCAGCAGCGAGGTGGCTAGCGGACTCGACGAGCAGTACTTC.

The J gene is TRBJ1-5, the V gene TRBV7-9, with 7 positions matching TRBD1. The J segment lost 1 base and the V segment lost 1 base, leaving 4 bases of the junction unmatched. This CDR3 contains 16 residues. Looked up from germline, CDR1 is SEHNR and CDR2 is FQNEAQ (reference sequence). CDR3 sequence reads: CASSLGQGISNQPQHF. CDR3 bases: TGTGCCAGCAGCTTAGGACAGGGTATCAGCAATCAGCCCCAGCATTTT.

V usage is TRBV7-9 and J usage is TRBJ2-7; D may be TRBD1 (6 bases). The CDR3 extends over 12 amino acids. V dropped 5 bases and J dropped 4 bases, with 9 bases sitting between them. In germline, CDR1 is SEHNR, CDR2 FQNEAQ (reference sequence). CDR3: CASSLGQYEQYF. CDR3 sequence (DNA): TGTGCCAGCAGCCTTGGACAGTACGAGCAGTACTTC.

This rearrangement joins TRBV7-9 to TRBJ2-3, with 15 bases matching TRBD2. The V segment lost 9 bases and the J segment 3 bases; nucleotides outside the gene matches: 1. CDR1 is SEHNR and CDR2 is FQNEAQ in the germline V gene (reference sequence). This CDR3 is built from 14 residues. CDR3: CASGLAGGTDTQYF. The CDR3 DNA sequence: TGTGCCAGTGGACTAGCGGGGGGGACAGATACGCAGTATTTT.

The gene calls are TRBV28 and TRBJ2-1, with TRBD1 matching 9 bases. This CDR3 region has 15 residues. V trimming: 4 bases; J trimming: 8 bases; junction bases outside the gene matches: 9. The germline CDR1 and CDR2 sequences are MDHEN and SYDVKM. CDR3 protein: CASSSTGTGFHEQFF. The CDR3 DNA reads as TGTGCCAGCAGTTCCACCGGGACAGGGTTCCATGAGCAGTTCTTC.

V is TRBV7-6 and J is TRBJ2-7, with D tentatively TRBD2 (7 bases). Germline CDR1 and CDR2: SGHVS and FNYEAQ. CDR3 length: 15 amino acids. The germline V and J ends were trimmed by 1 base and 4 bases, with 14 bases remaining between them. Written as DNA, the CDR3 is TGTGCCAGCAGCTTAGGTTCAGGGGAGGGTTACGAGCAGTACTTC. This sequence encodes CASSLGSGEGYEQYF.

The chain combines TRBV5-4 with TRBJ2-5, with D hard to call. Trimming left V 0 bases short and J 3 bases short, with 6 bases between. Germline CDR1 SGHNT, CDR2 YYREEE (reference sequence). This CDR3 region has 13 residues. The CDR3 here is CASSLVQKETQYF. Here the CDR3 DNA reads TGTGCCAGCAGCTTGGTACAGAAAGAGACCCAGTACTTC. The variable domain in full, with the rest retrieved from reference TRBV5-4 and TRBJ2-5, is ETGVTQSPTHLIKTRGQQVTLRCSSQSGHNTVSWYQQALGQGPQFIFQYYREEENGRGNFPPRFSGLQFPNYSSELNVNALELDDSALYLCASSLVQKETQYFGPGTRLLVL.

V and J are TRBV7-9 and TRBJ2-5; D not resolved. From germline, CDR1 is SEHNR and CDR2 FQNEAQ (reference sequence). There are 14 residues in the CDR3. V lost 4 bases and J lost 1, with 10 bases in between. Written as DNA, the CDR3 is TGTGCCAGCAGCTCTACTATACCCCAAGAGACCCAGTACTTC. The encoded protein is CASSSTIPQETQYF.

The rearrangement links TRBV19 to TRBJ2-3, with a possible D match to TRBD2 (6 bases). Per germline, CDR1 LNHDA and CDR2 SQIVND (reference sequence). The CDR3 runs to 15 residues. V lost 7 bases and J 2 bases, leaving 16 bases between the germline ends. The CDR3 loop reads CASIRGRGATDTQYF. The CDR3 DNA is TGTGCCAGTATACGGGGGAGAGGGGCCACAGATACGCAGTATTTT.

The chain has TRBV4-1 and TRBJ1-3, with D possibly being TRBD1 (5 bases). Germline V gives CDR1 MGHRA, CDR2 YSYEKL. The CDR3 length is 17 residues. V was shortened by 1 base and J by 4 bases, with 17 bases between the two germline ends. Here the CDR3 DNA reads TGCGCCAGCAGCCAAGCTCCCCTTGGGGGGAGAGGAAACACCATATATTTT. Translation: CASSQAPLGGRGNTIYF.

The chain combines TRBV7-6 with TRBJ1-6; TRBD1 agrees at 12 bases. V lost 1 base, J lost 13 bases, and 14 bases stayed unmatched. CDR3 length equals 18 residues. Germline V gene sequence: CDR1 SGHVS, CDR2 FNYEAQ. The CDR3: CASSLVSGTGGLKAPLHF. CDR3 sequence (DNA): TGTGCCAGCAGCTTAGTAAGCGGGACAGGGGGCCTGAAGGCGCCCCTCCACTTT.

The rearrangement joins TRBV9 to TRBJ2-3, with 12 positions matching TRBD2. The CDR3 runs to 17 residues. After removal of 0 bases from V and 9 bases from J, the junction contained 11 bases not matched to a gene. Germline V CDR1 and CDR2: SGDLS, YYNGEE. The CDR3 DNA is TGTGCCAGCAGCGTAGATGATCTAGCGGGGGGGACCAGGACGCAGTATTTT. Its translation: CASSVDDLAGGTRTQYF.

V usage is TRBV11-3 and J usage is TRBJ2-7; D is possibly TRBD2 (7 bases). Germline lookup yields CDR1 SGHNT and CDR2 YENEEA. The CDR3 has 14 residues. Trimming took off 4 bases at V and 6 bases at J, with 16 bases between the two ends. This CDR3 is CASSSPRGPTEQYF. The DNA of the CDR3 is TGTGCCAGCAGCTCGCCGCGGGGGCCTACCGAGCAGTACTTC.

J is TRBJ1-4 and V is TRBV11-3; D gene unclear. The CDR3 extends over 15 amino acids. The V gene lost 2 bases and the J gene lost 5 bases, with 12 bases spanning the gap. CDR1 is SGHNT and CDR2 is YENEEA in the germline V gene. The chain's CDR3 is CASSLLPTKNEKLFF. CDR3 bases: TGTGCCAGCAGCTTACTACCCACCAAGAATGAAAAACTGTTTTTT.

The chain joins TRBV18 to TRBJ2-7; TRBD2 is a possible D gene (6 bases). The CDR3 spans 15 residues. In germline, CDR1 is KGHSH, CDR2 LQKENI. V lost 2 bases, J lost 3 bases, and 14 bases lay in between. CDR3 DNA: TGTGCCAGCTCACCAGGGCCAGGAGGGGTCTACGAGCAGTACTTC. Translating gives CASSPGPGGVYEQYF.

This chain's CDR3 is CASSLPGGSGYTF. Here the CDR3 DNA reads TGTGCCAGCAGCCTGCCAGGAGGAAGTGGCTACACCTTC. The V call is TRBV7-8, the J call TRBJ1-2; D is unclear. V was shortened by 5 bases and J by 7 bases, with 14 bases between the two germline ends. The CDR3 sequence is 13 residues long. In germline, CDR1 is SGHVS, CDR2 FQNEAQ.

This chain uses TRBV4-1 with TRBJ2-3; no reliable D call. The germline CDR1 and CDR2 sequences are MGHRA and YSYEKL. Trimming cost V 4 bases and J 0 bases, with 17 bases left between them. CDR3 size: 17 residues. The CDR3 nucleotides read TGCGCCAGCAGCCCTACCGCCCTACTTTCGAGCACAGATACGCAGTATTTT. Its translation is CASSPTALLSSTDTQYF.

This chain links TRBV5-1 with TRBJ2-1, with 15 bases aligning to TRBD2. CDR3 length: 17 amino acids. Trimming cost V 4 bases and J 3 bases; bases outside gene matches: 5. Germline CDR1 is SGHRS and CDR2 is YFSETQ. This CDR3 is CASSPGTSGGLYNEQFF. The CDR3 coding sequence is TGCGCCAGCAGCCCCGGGACTAGCGGGGGGCTCTACAATGAGCAGTTCTTC.